This TCR beta chain comes out of a study of T cell responses to AZD1222 COVID-19 vaccine (TCRdb year 2021). Context from the whole study: AZD1222 recipients given second doses at about 4 weeks or at about 12 weeks were pooled, since spike-specific TCR depth and breadth were not found to differ between the two schedules. A total of about 240 trial participants underwent TCR sequencing, of whom 207 received two doses of AZD1222 and about 25 received two doses of the MenACWY control vaccine. Trial participants were enrolled by age into 18-55, 56-69 and 70-plus year subgroups, with about 150, 28 and 57 TCR-sequenced participants respectively.

Explained via the paper, the time point label denotes: baseline before first vaccination. Samples from vaccinated people were obtained from the UK trials COV001 and COV002, which included a single-blind randomized controlled phase 2/3 trial of AZD1222 (ChAdOx1 nCoV-19) in healthy adults. For TCRbeta chain sequencing, PBMC samples were collected from trial participants at day 0 and at day 28 after the second dose. Notes on this clone: The antigen it binds to is not known. No base qualities exist here, and no much larger clone lies one base off it.

The CDR3 regions of human TCRbeta chains were analyzed by immunosequencing. The published analysis was carried out like this. Repertoire TCRs were matched against a reference library of SARS-CoV-2-specific TCRs generated with the MIRA antigen-specificity platform. Breadth meant the fraction of unique TCRs that were SARS-CoV-2-associated, whereas depth meant the fraction of total T cells that were SARS-CoV-2-associated. Using the MIRA data, each spike-specific TCR was mapped to the spike region that the TCR reacts to and placed in a CD4 or CD8 class. Log10-transformed breadth and depth values were compared by one-way ANOVA with Sidak's multiple comparisons tests. The clones in this table, taken by TCRdb from immuneACCESS, are in-frame only. Not every clone is retained; where verified, under half of the shortfall comes from an unresolved V gene, and the cause of the rest is unknown. V, J and clone size derive from that table, while D and trimming were established from the DNA sequence. The sample table contains fewer than 110,000 clones; only one count was recorded for about 90% of them. Jointly, the top ten make up less than 8% of the sample.

On the study overall, not on this receptor specifically: Epitopes outside the regions mutated in the B.1.351 and B.1.1.7 variants were reportedly recognized by nearly half of the unique spike-specific TCRs. Because no day 14 peak-response samples were available, repertoires were characterized only after the peak T cell response. Spike-specific TCR breadth and depth rose significantly after two AZD1222 doses compared with day 0 and with MenACWY recipients. Vaccine-associated CD4 TCRs spanned the whole spike protein, with dominant responses in regions 160-218 and 743-854. Participants were mostly white British, with more females than males. The authors suggested clonal diversity may have been underestimated. Conclusions about previously exposed vaccinees were limited because only 5 or 6 AZD1222 recipients were SARS-CoV-2 seropositive at baseline. In the small 56-69-year group, the increase in depth fell short of significance, most likely because of low power.

Trimming takes 3 bases from V and 5 bases from J, and the germline ends sit 10 bases apart. From the cysteine up to the phenylalanine, the CDR3 has a length of 13 residues. Only the CDR3 DNA is retained, 39 bases long and in frame from the first base. CDR1 and CDR2, per the germline V gene, are MDHEN and SYDVKM. This TCR derives from an adult in good health. The rearranged segments are TRBV28 and TRBJ1-1; a tentative D match to TRBD1 spans 6 bases. Sequencing used peripheral blood, obtained on day 0 of AZD1222 vaccination. For the CDR3, the sequence is CASSLSTGTEAFF. The sequenced DNA is TGTGCCAGCAGTTTGAGCACAGGGACTGAAGCTTTCTTT.